Here is one T cell receptor beta chain with its context. Its antigen is not identified. This sample is drawn from a study of CD8 T cells in ankylosing spondylitis. Whole-study findings and limits: Within ankylosing spondylitis blood, a TCR beta motif made up of seven to nine highly homologous variants appeared to be characteristic. Matched ankylosing spondylitis synovial fluid reportedly contained a significantly enriched population of disease-linked clones.

TCR beta libraries were made by quantitative 5'-RACE with molecular barcodes. TCRdb redid the calling of the 5' RACE reads with MiXCR, one entry per CDR3 protein. The data hold 200,000 to 250,000 distinct CDR3 sequences, with around 18% observed a single time. Sequenced input: blood, either unsorted or a sorted T cell fraction (not recorded which). The TCR comes from a male donor with ankylosing spondylitis.

DNA for the CDR3: TGTGCCAGTAGTATAGATCCCGTGGGGGATTTCAACGAGCAGTACTTC. Its protein is CASSIDPVGDFNEQYF. This sequence joins TRBV19 and TRBJ2-7, with D perhaps assigned TRBD1 or TRBD2 (5 bases each). The germline V gene encodes CDR1 LNHDA and CDR2 SQIVND (reference sequence). This CDR3 has 16 residues. V gave up 0 bases and J gave up 5 bases, with 17 bases separating them.